This T cell receptor (beta chain) was identified during a study of somatic mutations in cytotoxic T cells in rheumatoid arthritis (dated by TCRdb to the late 2010s). In terms of the full investigation: Some V beta antibody-stained T-cell populations were flow-sorted on a FACSAria II or Sony SH800 at nearly 100% purity, and sorted V beta1+ cells also underwent TCRB sequencing. For roughly 61 rheumatoid arthritis patients and 20 healthy controls, TCRB deep sequencing was carried out. In newly diagnosed rheumatoid arthritis without treatment, the study examined if expanded CD8+ T-cell clones harbor somatic mutations, relying on TCRB deep sequencing to characterize clonality. Patients and controls did not essentially differ in median age, which was nearly identical between the groups.

The CDR3 numbers 13 residues from cysteine through phenylalanine. Here the CDR3 DNA is all that survives: 39 bases in frame from base 1. Trimming accounts for 1 base at V and 7 bases at J, while the number of junction bases matched to no gene is 3. Based on the germline V gene, the CDR1 and CDR2 sequences are MDHEN and SYDVKM. Healthy controls were roughly 20 blood donors whose buffy coats were used, with a median age of about 55 years (range roughly 20-75) and 50% to 60% female. Positive magnetic bead selection on an AutoMACS was used to isolate CD4+ and CD8+ cells, with flow cytometry used to check purity. Ficoll-Paque PLUS density gradient separation was used to isolate peripheral blood mononuclear cells. DNA was extracted from CD4-enriched, CD8-enriched or PBMC samples with Nucleospin Tissue or Tissue XS kits and quantified with a Qubit 2.0 fluorometer. The immunoSEQ assay was applied to genomic DNA for TCRB CDR3 sequencing. The study's own analysis went as follows. Analyses were restricted to productive TCRB rearrangements. Clonality was expressed as a Shannon entropy-based productive clonality index, with each clone defined by a unique TCRB CDR3 sequence. To calculate repertoire overlap between two samples, the template counts of each clone were considered relative to each sample's total templates. Flow cytometry-measured V-gene usage correlated with V-gene usage from TCRB sequencing, with a Spearman r of 0.61. What TCRdb holds here is the immuneACCESS table cut down to in-frame rearrangements. Part of the clones is not present; checked against another copy, under half of the missing clones reflect an unresolved V gene, and the others are unexplained. That table furnishes V, J and clone size, whereas the DNA furnished D and trimming. The sample table holds some 12,000 clones, of which roughly 87% were seen once. 13% to 15% of the sample is held by the ten biggest clonotypes.

General conclusions and limits of the study: Healthy controls showed no age-related increase in CD8+ clonality, whereas patients did (Spearman r ~ 0.49). The slight underrepresentation of TRBV07 in patients was not corrected for multiple comparisons. Rheumatoid arthritis patients and age-matched healthy controls did not significantly differ in CD8+ T-cell clonality. In about an eighth of the roughly 65 patients the largest CD8+ clone exceeded 20% of CD8+ cells, and several identical CD8+ TCRB sequences were shared between blood and synovial fluid. It was unknown which antigens the expanded CD8+ clones targeted, and their absence from virus-specific databases did not exclude viral specificity.

Details on this clone: There is no known antigen for this receptor. Per-base quality was not reported, and no clone a single base away is much larger than it.

The sequence came from an older woman in good health. Sequencing was carried out using CD8+ T cells sorted from blood. In this chain, TRBV28 is recombined with TRBJ1-1, with TRBD1 matching 7 junction bases. The CDR3 protein is CASSLLRDSEAFF. The DNA sequence reads TGTGCCAGCAGTTTATTAAGGGACAGTGAAGCTTTCTTT.